This T cell receptor beta chain was sequenced during a study of OX40 agonist ivuxolimab in advanced cancers. Whole-study context: Across the patients, intravenous ivuxolimab was delivered every 2 weeks at 0.01 to 10 mg/kg. Whole-study findings and limits: Low clonal expansion, among the lowest seen, marked partial responders at 0.1-3.0 mg/kg.

This clone was counted once. Its antigen is not known. Measured with immunoSEQ multiplex PCR; TCRdb has only the in-frame clones, and not every one. This table holds approximately 80,000 clones, around 94% found once. This CDR3 contains 14 residues. Trimming took off 3 bases at V and 3 bases at J, with 9 bases between the two ends. Looked up from germline, CDR1 is SGDLS and CDR2 is YYNGEE. The V and J genes are TRBV9 and TRBJ2-2; tentatively, D is TRBD1 (5 bases). The input for sequencing was CD4+ or CD8+ T cells sorted from blood, taken in a trial of the OX40 agonist ivuxolimab. The sequence was collected from an adult with an advanced solid tumor such as melanoma, head and neck, liver or kidney cancer. CDR3 sequence reads: CASSETAYTGELFF. The CDR3 DNA reads TGTGCCAGCAGCGAGACAGCCTACACCGGGGAGCTGTTTTTT. The full variable domain, in which reference TRBV9 and TRBJ2-2 provide the parts outside the CDR3, is DSGVTQTPKHLITATGQRVTLRCSPRSGDLSVYWYQQSLDQGLQFLIQYYNGEERAKGNILERFSAQQFPDLHSELNLSSLELGDSALYFCASSETAYTGELFFGEGSRLTVL.